This TCR beta chain was observed in a study of CXCR3-negative and CXCR3-positive naive CD8 T cells. Of note for this clonotype: The antigen remains unidentified.

The study, taken as a whole, reports: Memory CD8+ cells showed much lower diversity, while both naive subsets displayed comparably high diversity. Naive subsets showed comparable surface CD5, and TCR interaction strength was also inferred from TRB CDR3 physicochemistry.

The study made its TRB cDNA libraries by 5' RACE, adding UMI labels. Following a re-call of the 5' RACE reads, TCRdb has one entry per CDR3 protein and lacks DNA. The sample table includes some 40,000 distinct CDR3 sequences. Sequencing was performed on memory CD8+ T cells from blood. This receptor was identified in a human donor in good health. Some clones in this sample may be carry-over from other donors' samples.

CDR3 protein: CASSSFEGSSYNEQFF. V usage is TRBV11-2 and J usage is TRBJ2-1. The CDR3 covers 16 residues. Germline-derived CDR1 and CDR2 are SGHAT and FQNNGV.